This passage covers 14 T cell receptor beta chains from one sample sequenced in a study of T-cell reconstitution after alpha-beta-depleted transplantation in children. Library preparation (for TCRbeta) was performed with unique molecular identifiers. TCRdb reanalysed the PCR reads using MiXCR and keeps one entry per CDR3 protein. The sample lists 400,000 to 550,000 distinct CDR3 sequences, 10% to 13% occurring once. The material sequenced was PBMCs, taken before TCRalphabeta/CD19-depleted stem cell transplant. Receptor source: a child aged 2 to 10 with inherited bone marrow failure, due to receive a stem cell transplant.

The rearrangement joins TRBV7-1 to TRBJ2-3; 8 positions agree with TRBD2. TRBV7-1 is sorted into the ORF group, with uncertain function. V lost 4 bases and J lost 2; bases outside the gene matches: 8. CDR3 length: 16 residues. The CDR3 is CASSYQRELVTDTQYF. The CDR3 DNA follows: TGTGCCAGCAGCTACCAGCGGGAGCTTGTCACAGATACGCAGTATTTT.

The sample holds one count of this clonotype. A much larger clone sits a single nucleotide away, making a read error possible. This chain uses TRBV19 with TRBJ1-5; 9 nucleotides align to TRBD1. CDR3 length equals 14 residues. The germline CDR1 and CDR2 sequences are LNHDA and SQIVND (reference sequence). The V gene end was trimmed by 4 bases and the J gene end by 9 bases; junction bases not matched to a gene: 7. CDR3 coding DNA: TGTGCCAGTAGTAGTGGGACAGGGTGGCGGCCCCAGCATTTT. Translating it yields CASSSGTGWRPQHF.

There are many counts of this clonotype. The chain couples TRBV5-6 to TRBJ2-1; 7 nucleotides line up with TRBD2. CDR1 SGHDT and CDR2 YYEEEE come from the germline V gene. V shed 3 bases, J shed 3 bases, and the junction held 6 bases outside the gene matches. CDR3 length: 15 amino acids. The CDR3 protein is CASSYAGVNYNEQFF. CDR3 coding DNA: TGTGCCAGCAGCTACGCGGGAGTCAACTACAATGAGCAGTTCTTC. The complete variable domain, with remaining parts taken from reference TRBV5-6 and TRBJ2-1, reads DAGVTQSPTHLIKTRGQQVTLRCSPKSGHDTVSWYQQALGQGPQFIFQYYEEEERQRGNFPDRFSGHQFPNYSSELNVNALLLGDSALYLCASSYAGVNYNEQFFGPGTRLTVL.

At least ten counts were recorded for this clonotype. The rearrangement uses TRBV5-1 and TRBJ2-7; D assignment may be TRBD1 or TRBD2 (5 bases each). This CDR3 comprises 14 residues. CDR1 and CDR2 (germline): SGHRS, YFSETQ. Trimming stripped 4 bases from V and 9 bases from J, with 20 bases between. The CDR3: CASSLWGQGEGQYF. DNA for the CDR3: TGCGCCAGCAGCCTATGGGGCCAGGGAGAAGGGCAGTACTTC.

Many counts were recorded for this clonotype. The CDR3 loop is CSARWAREGGNTIYF. Written as DNA, the CDR3 is TGCAGTGCTAGGTGGGCCAGGGAAGGTGGAAACACCATATATTTT. The chain carries TRBV20-1 and TRBJ1-3, with D possibly TRBD1 on 5 matching bases. The CDR3 totals 15 residues. The germline V gene has CDR1 DFQATT and CDR2 SNEGSKA (reference sequence). V was trimmed by 3 bases and J by 3 bases, leaving 15 bases between them.

In its sample, this clonotype was seen many times. This sequence joins TRBV29-1 and TRBJ2-1; no reliable D call. This CDR3 comprises 13 residues. V gave up 5 bases and J gave up 2 bases, with 10 bases separating them. Germline CDR1 reads SQVTM; CDR2 reads ANQGSEA. CDR3 residues: CSVPPSAYNEQFF. In nucleotides, the CDR3 is TGCAGCGTTCCACCTAGTGCCTACAATGAGCAGTTCTTC.

This clonotype has a count of ten or more. This chain connects TRBV15 to TRBJ2-2, with D perhaps TRBD2 (7 bases). CDR3 length equals 14 residues. V lost 5 bases, J lost 3 bases, and 10 bases lay in between. The V gene's germline CDR1 is LNHNV and CDR2 YYDKDF (reference sequence). For the CDR3, the DNA is TGTGCCACCAGCTCGGGGGGCGACACCGGGGAGCTGTTTTTT. It encodes CATSSGGDTGELFF.

This clonotype was seen more than once but under ten times. The CDR3 sequence is CASSVGAGMEETQYF. DNA for the CDR3: TGTGCCAGTAGTGTGGGAGCGGGAATGGAGGAGACCCAGTACTTC. V usage is TRBV19 and J usage is TRBJ2-5; 7 bases are shared with TRBD2. CDR1 LNHDA and CDR2 SQIVND come from the germline V gene (reference sequence). J lost 5 bases, V lost 5 bases, and 11 bases had no gene match. The CDR3 runs 15 residues.

This clonotype was recorded many times. CDR3 DNA sequence: TGCAGTGCTAGAGAGACAGCATACGAGCAGTACTTC. Its protein product is CSARETAYEQYF. The chain links TRBV20-1 to TRBJ2-7; tentatively, D is TRBD1 (5 bases). Looked up from germline, CDR1 is DFQATT and CDR2 is SNEGSKA (reference sequence). This CDR3 has 12 amino acids. V was trimmed by 0 bases and J by 4 bases, leaving 7 bases between them.

This clonotype has a count of ten or more. This rearrangement joins TRBV28 to TRBJ2-1; TRBD2 agrees at 8 bases. J was trimmed by 2 bases and V by 4 bases; bases with no gene match: 7. Germline V gene sequence: CDR1 MDHEN, CDR2 SYDVKM. This CDR3 is built from 16 residues. The CDR3: CASSSGASGPYNEQFF. In DNA, the CDR3 is TGTGCCAGCAGTTCCGGGGCTAGCGGGCCCTACAATGAGCAGTTCTTC. Complete variable domain (other parts from reference TRBV28 and TRBJ2-1): DVKVTQSSRYLVKRTGEKVFLECVQDMDHENMFWYRQDPGLGLRLIYFSYDVKMKEKGDIPEGYSVSREKKERFSLILESASTNQTSMYLCASSSGASGPYNEQFFGPGTRLTVL.

This clonotype showed up just a few times. V gene TRBV4-3 combines with J gene TRBJ2-2; 9 bases map to TRBD1. Germline V lookup: CDR1 LGHNA, CDR2 YSLEER. The CDR3 extends over 15 amino acids. V lost 3 bases, J lost 3 bases, and 2 bases stayed unmatched. CDR3 in amino acids: CASSHRTGDTGELFF. CDR3 in DNA: TGCGCCAGCAGCCACCGGACAGGGGACACCGGGGAGCTGTTTTTT.

This clonotype was seen many times. V gene TRBV20-1 combines with J gene TRBJ2-7, with TRBD2 matching 11 bases. This CDR3 spans 15 amino acids. After removal of 0 bases from V and 5 bases from J, the junction contained 6 bases not matched to a gene. Per the germline V gene, CDR1 is DFQATT and CDR2 is SNEGSKA (reference sequence). DNA for the CDR3: TGCAGTGCTAGAGATCCTAATAGCGGGAGGGACGAGCAGTACTTC. Protein sequence: CSARDPNSGRDEQYF.

This clonotype was seen at least ten times. The genes are TRBV28 and TRBJ2-4, with 7 positions matching TRBD2. The CDR3 contains 21 residues. Germline loops: CDR1 MDHEN, CDR2 SYDVKM. The trim removed 4 bases at V and 8 bases at J, leaving 29 bases unmatched. CDR3 protein: CASSSTVGPFPPGIGRDIQYF. The CDR3 DNA follows: TGTGCCAGCAGTTCGACCGTAGGACCATTCCCACCCGGAATAGGGAGGGACATTCAGTACTTC.

This clonotype was recorded many times. The chain uses TRBV28 and TRBJ2-7; D is unclear. The CDR3 has 12 residues. Germline V gene lookup returns CDR1 MDHEN and CDR2 SYDVKM. Trimming removed 4 bases at V and 0 bases at J, with 4 bases between. In DNA, the CDR3 is TGTGCCAGCAGTTCTATCTCCTACGAGCAGTACTTC. It encodes CASSSISYEQYF.